Listed here are 2 T cell receptor beta chains from one sample, sequenced in a study of cytomegalovirus exposure and HLA in healthy donors. The PCR was carried out with 60 Vbeta primers and 13 Jbeta primers. Profiling relied on immunoSEQ multiplex PCR, and the TCRdb table lists in-frame clones only, not all of them. The sample has about 190,000 clones, over 70% seen once; the top ten hold less than 2%. The material sequenced was PBMCs. Receptor source: a woman younger than 35 in good health and CMV-seronegative.

J is TRBJ2-7 and V is TRBV27; D is perhaps TRBD1 (6 bases). Germline lookup yields CDR1 MNHEY and CDR2 SMNVEV (reference sequence). Deletions cut 4 bases from V and 3 bases from J, with 13 bases between. The CDR3 contains 14 residues. CDR3 amino acids: CASSSRGGLYEQYF. The CDR3 nucleotides read TGTGCCAGCAGTTCCAGGGGCGGTCTCTACGAGCAGTACTTC.

This clone appeared once. The chain recombines TRBV9 with TRBJ2-1; 9 positions match TRBD2. J gave up 9 bases and V 0 bases, and 31 bases lay outside the gene matches. Germline CDR1 reads SGDLS; CDR2 reads YYNGEE. This CDR3 is built from 23 residues. The CDR3 DNA reads as TGTGCCAGCAGCGTAGAAGTTGGAAGGGCTAGCGGGATAGTTGCTTGGATGGCCGGTGAGCAGTTCTTC. The encoded protein is CASSVEVGRASGIVAWMAGEQFF.